The 12 T cell receptor beta chains below all came from one sample that was sequenced in a study of beta chain features in type 1 diabetes. The investigators reverse transcribed all of the isolated RNA, so they sequenced expressed TCRB transcripts. Measured with immunoSEQ multiplex PCR; TCRdb has only the in-frame clones, and not every one. This table has over 150,000 clones, around 8% appearing once. Source material: central memory CD4+ T cells from blood. These receptors were taken from a man aged 18 to 35 in good health.

The chain combines TRBV11-2 with TRBJ2-7; D might be TRBD2 (5 bases). Germline-derived CDR1 and CDR2 are SGHAT and FQNNGV. Trimming shortened V by 1 base and J by 1 base, and 8 bases separated the two germline ends. The length of the CDR3 is 14 residues. The CDR3 sequence is CASSLAGYSYEQYF. In DNA, the CDR3 is TGTGCCAGCAGCTTAGCGGGGTATTCCTACGAGCAGTACTTC. Full variable domain (missing parts from reference TRBV11-2 and TRBJ2-7): EAGVAQSPRYKIIEKRQSVAFWCNPISGHATLYWYQQILGQGPKLLIQFQNNGVVDDSQLPKDRFSAERLKGVDSTLKIQPAKLEDSAVYLCASSLAGYSYEQYFGPGTRLTVT.

This clone was seen a handful of times. The rearrangement joins TRBV7-2 to TRBJ2-7, with D perhaps TRBD2 (6 bases). This CDR3 contains 14 residues. V shed 5 bases and J shed 3 bases, with 14 bases lying between them. Per the germline V gene, CDR1 is SGHTA and CDR2 is FQGNSA. CDR3 nucleotides: TGTGCCAGCAGCCCCCAGATGGGAGGCTACGAGCAGTACTTC. As protein: CASSPQMGGYEQYF. Full variable domain (remainder filled in from reference TRBV7-2 and TRBJ2-7): GAGVSQSPSNKVTEKGKDVELRCDPISGHTALYWYRQSLGQGLEFLIYFQGNSAPDKSGLPSDRFSAERTGGSVSTLTIQRTQQEDSAVYLCASSPQMGGYEQYFGPGTRLTVT.

The J gene is TRBJ1-2, the V gene TRBV4-2, with D uncertain. CDR1 LGHNA and CDR2 YNFKEQ come from the germline V gene. The CDR3 is made up of 16 amino acids. V was trimmed by 0 bases and J by 0 bases, leaving 11 bases between them. The CDR3 spells CASSQDEGAPNYGYTF. CDR3 nucleotides: TGTGCCAGCAGCCAAGATGAGGGTGCACCTAACTATGGCTACACCTTC.

This sequence joins TRBV7-2 and TRBJ2-2; 10 positions match TRBD2. Germline V lookup: CDR1 SGHTA, CDR2 FQGNSA. The CDR3 runs to 16 residues. V was pared by 5 bases and J by 6 bases, with 9 bases of the junction left unmatched. The CDR3 here is CASSTTSGAGPGELFF. DNA of the CDR3: TGTGCCAGCAGCACTACTAGCGGGGCAGGACCCGGGGAGCTGTTTTTT.

The table lists this clone with a few counts. The genes are TRBV7-2 and TRBJ1-5, with D possibly being TRBD1 (5 bases). There are 15 residues in the CDR3. The germline gives CDR1 SGHTA, CDR2 FQGNSA. The germline V and J ends were trimmed by 6 bases and 3 bases, with 15 bases remaining between them. The CDR3: CASSSHQGNNQPQHF. CDR3 DNA sequence: TGTGCCAGCAGTTCTCATCAGGGAAACAATCAGCCCCAGCATTTT.

The chain employs TRBV7-2 and TRBJ2-7; no clear D gene. V was pared by 5 bases and J by 4 bases, with 12 bases between. From germline, CDR1 is SGHTA and CDR2 FQGNSA. CDR3 length: 13 residues. CDR3 nucleotides: TGTGCCAGCAGCCAGGCCCTTGGTTACGAGCAGTACTTC. It yields the protein CASSQALGYEQYF.

The chain is built from TRBV28 and TRBJ2-5, with TRBD1 matching over 8 bases. Losses at the gene ends were 6 bases for V and 5 bases for J; bases not matched to a gene: 8. Per germline, CDR1 MDHEN and CDR2 SYDVKM. This CDR3 comprises 14 residues. The CDR3 bases are TGTGCCAGCAGCCTGACAGGGGTATGGGAGACCCAGTACTTC. This gives the protein CASSLTGVWETQYF.

This clone was seen a handful of times. The V gene is TRBV11-3, the J gene TRBJ2-1; 10 bases are shared with TRBD2. The CDR3 has 15 amino acids. The junction had 6 bases not matched to a gene; V was cut back by 1 base and J by 9 bases. Germline V CDR1 and CDR2: SGHNT, YENEEA. As DNA, the CDR3 is TGTGCCAGCAGCTTAGTTCCTAGCGGGGGCGCTGAGCAGTTCTTC. This gives the protein CASSLVPSGGAEQFF.

There are a few counts of this clone. The V gene is TRBV19, the J gene TRBJ2-5; 13 nucleotides line up with TRBD2. Looked up from germline, CDR1 is LNHDA and CDR2 is SQIVND (reference sequence). This CDR3 is 16 amino acids long. V dropped 5 bases and J dropped 4; count of bases not matched to a gene: 7. The DNA of the CDR3 is TGTGCCAGTAGTCCACGGACTAGCGGGAGTGGAGAGACCCAGTACTTC. This codes for CASSPRTSGSGETQYF. The variable domain in full, with the rest retrieved from reference TRBV19 and TRBJ2-5, is DGGITQSPKYLFRKEGQNVTLSCEQNLNHDAMYWYRQDPGQGLRLIYYSQIVNDFQKGDIAEGYSVSREKKESFPLTVTSAQKNPTAFYLCASSPRTSGSGETQYFGPGTRLLVL.

This clone has more than one count but fewer than ten. The chain combines TRBV18 with TRBJ1-1, with D maybe TRBD1 (5 bases). Germline CDR1 and CDR2: KGHSH and LQKENI. CDR3 size: 15 residues. Trimming removed 3 bases at V and 0 bases at J, with 11 bases between. The CDR3 DNA reads as TGTGCCAGCTCACCCCCTCAGGGATTGAACACTGAAGCTTTCTTT. This codes for CASSPPQGLNTEAFF.

The V and J genes are TRBV6-5 and TRBJ1-1; possibly TRBD1 for D (6 bases). This CDR3 has 13 residues. The germline V gene has CDR1 MNHEY and CDR2 SVGAGI. V gave up 7 bases and J gave up 4 bases, with 13 bases separating them. DNA of the CDR3: TGTGCCAGCACCAATCCAGGGGCCACTGAAGCTTTCTTT. Translated: CASTNPGATEAFF.

The rearrangement joins TRBV28 to TRBJ1-2; D is unclear. This CDR3 region has 12 residues. Germline assignment: CDR1 MDHEN and CDR2 SYDVKM. Trimming pared 7 bases from V and 8 bases from J, leaving 14 bases between. The CDR3: CASIDTRWGYTF. The CDR3 bases are TGTGCCAGCATCGACACCCGTTGGGGCTACACCTTC.